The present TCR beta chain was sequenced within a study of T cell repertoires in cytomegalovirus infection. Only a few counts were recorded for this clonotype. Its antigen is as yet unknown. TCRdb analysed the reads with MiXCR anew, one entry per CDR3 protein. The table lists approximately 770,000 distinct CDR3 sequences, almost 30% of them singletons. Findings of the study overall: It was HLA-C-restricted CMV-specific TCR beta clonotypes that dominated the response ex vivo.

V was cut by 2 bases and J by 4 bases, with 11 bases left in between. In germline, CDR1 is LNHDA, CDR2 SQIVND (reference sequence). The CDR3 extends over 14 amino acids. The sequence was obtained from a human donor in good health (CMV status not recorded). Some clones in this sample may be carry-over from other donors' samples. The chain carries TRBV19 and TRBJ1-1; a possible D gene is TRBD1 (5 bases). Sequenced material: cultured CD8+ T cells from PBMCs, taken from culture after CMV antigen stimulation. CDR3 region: CASSIPGGGTEAFF. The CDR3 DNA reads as TGTGCCAGTAGTATACCTGGGGGGGGCACTGAAGCTTTCTTT.